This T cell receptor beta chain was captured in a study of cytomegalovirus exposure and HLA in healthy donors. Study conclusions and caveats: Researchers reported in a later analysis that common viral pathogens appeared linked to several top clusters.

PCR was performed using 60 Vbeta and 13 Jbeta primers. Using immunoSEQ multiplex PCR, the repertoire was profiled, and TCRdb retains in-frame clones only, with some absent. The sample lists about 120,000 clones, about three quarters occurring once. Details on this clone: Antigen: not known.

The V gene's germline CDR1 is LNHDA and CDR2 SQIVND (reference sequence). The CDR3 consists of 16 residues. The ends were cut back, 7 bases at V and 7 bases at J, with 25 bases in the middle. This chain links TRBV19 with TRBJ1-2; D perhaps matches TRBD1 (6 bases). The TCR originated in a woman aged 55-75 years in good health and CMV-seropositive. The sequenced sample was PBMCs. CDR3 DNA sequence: TGTGCCAGTAATTTGGGGGCGCAGGGATTCCGTCGTGGCTACACCTTC. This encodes CASNLGAQGFRRGYTF.